A selection of T cell receptor beta chains follows, all from one sample in a study of shared clonotypes between healthy human individuals. This table comes from immunoSEQ multiplex PCR, and its TCRdb copy is limited to in-frame clones, with some not included. The sample yields some 1,400,000 clones, roughly 96% seen once. The source material was naive CD4+ T cells sorted from blood. All receptors come from a man aged 25 to 40 in good health. The CDR3 runs from the conserved cysteine through the conserved F or W. D genes are given only for firm matches. The size field is filled for only some rows; it gives once, few, many or a size class.

>TRBJ1-1|TRBV28|.|TRBD1|15
CASSSHGQGGTEAFF
TGTGCCAGCAGTTCGCACGGACAGGGGGGGACTGAAGCTTTCTTT
>TRBJ2-7|TRBV5-1|.|.|12
CASSFADYEQYF
TGCGCCAGCAGCTTCGCCGACTACGAGCAGTACTTC
>TRBJ1-2|TRBV7-2|.|.|12
CASSSRAYGYTF
TGTGCCAGCAGTTCTAGGGCCTATGGCTACACCTTC
>TRBJ2-5|TRBV11-2|.|TRBD1|16
CASGGRAQDREETQYF
TGTGCCAGCGGGGGAAGGGCGCAGGACAGGGAGGAGACCCAGTACTTC
>TRBJ2-7|TRBV7-2|.|.|12
CASSQRQVEQYF
TGTGCCAGCAGCCAAAGACAGGTCGAGCAGTACTTC
>TRBJ2-5|TRBV7-3|.|.|13
CASSLQGAETQYF
TGTGCCAGCAGCTTACAAGGAGCCGAGACCCAGTACTTC
>TRBJ2-1|TRBV7-2|.|.|15
CASSREASAYNEQFF
TGTGCCAGCAGCCGCGAGGCTAGCGCCTACAATGAGCAGTTCTTC
>TRBJ2-1|TRBV10-3|.|TRBD2|17
CAISESTSGRVMNEQFF
TGTGCCATCAGTGAGTCGACTAGCGGGAGAGTTATGAATGAGCAGTTCTTC
>TRBJ2-6|TRBV2|.|.|13
CASIQVGANVLTF
TGTGCCAGCATTCAGGTTGGGGCCAACGTCCTGACTTTC
>TRBJ1-5|TRBV27|.|.|15
CASRTLGLSNQPQHF
TGTGCCAGCAGAACCCTGGGGCTTAGCAATCAGCCCCAGCATTTT
>TRBJ2-7|TRBV28|once|TRBD1|14
CASRGQGGEGEQYF
TGTGCCAGCAGAGGACAGGGGGGAGAAGGCGAGCAGTACTTC
>TRBJ2-7|TRBV28|.|.|17
CASSFRTGGVRGYEQYF
TGTGCCAGCAGTTTTCGTACTGGGGGAGTACGGGGCTACGAGCAGTACTTC
>TRBJ2-7|TRBV9|.|.|15
CASSVGLASFNEQYF
TGTGCCAGCAGCGTAGGCCTAGCGTCCTTTAACGAGCAGTACTTC
>TRBJ2-7|TRBV5-1|once|TRBD2|17
CASRGRAGGPNRYEQYF
TGCGCCAGCAGGGGCAGGGCGGGAGGGCCAAATAGATACGAGCAGTACTTC
>TRBJ2-5|TRBV6-5|.|.|13
CASSYGVRATQYF
TGTGCCAGCAGTTACGGCGTCAGGGCAACCCAGTACTTC
>TRBJ2-1|TRBV5-1|.|.|15
CASSSADSSYNEQFF
TGCGCCAGCAGCTCGGCGGACAGTTCCTACAATGAGCAGTTCTTC
>TRBJ1-4|TRBV7-8|.|.|13
CASVGQTNEKLFF
TGTGCCAGCGTCGGACAGACTAATGAAAAACTGTTTTTT
>TRBJ2-7|TRBV18|.|.|14
CASSPQTGSYEQYF
TGTGCCAGCTCACCACAGACAGGCTCCTACGAGCAGTACTTC
>TRBJ2-7|TRBV19|.|.|14
CASSRGAFSYEQYF
TGTGCCAGTAGTCGGGGCGCGTTTTCCTACGAGCAGTACTTC
>TRBJ2-2|TRBV29-1|once|TRBD1|13
CSVVGGAGGELFF
TGCAGCGTTGTAGGGGGCGCGGGCGGGGAGCTGTTTTTT
>TRBJ1-1|TRBV7-2|.|.|13
CASSFRIRTEAFF
TGTGCCAGCAGCTTCAGGATCAGGACTGAAGCTTTCTTT
>TRBJ1-1|TRBV15|.|.|15
CATSREGGKNTEAFF
TGTGCCACCAGCAGAGAGGGGGGGAAGAACACTGAAGCTTTCTTT
>TRBJ2-3|TRBV29-1|.|.|14
CSGAVAGRTDTQYF
TGCAGCGGGGCAGTCGCGGGACGCACAGATACGCAGTATTTT
>TRBJ1-2|TRBV5-6|.|.|15
CASSFTASGNYGYTF
TGTGCCAGCAGCTTTACCGCGTCGGGAAACTATGGCTACACCTTC
>TRBJ2-1|TRBV28|.|TRBD2|12
CATIGSGSEQFF
TGTGCCACTATCGGGAGCGGGAGTGAGCAGTTCTTC
>TRBJ1-1|TRBV11-2|.|.|14
CASSPPGGDREAFF
TGTGCCAGCAGCCCCCCGGGGGGGGATCGGGAAGCTTTCTTT
>TRBJ1-1|TRBV5-1|.|.|14
CASTLQGLNTEAFF
TGCGCCAGCACATTACAGGGATTGAACACTGAAGCTTTCTTT
>TRBJ2-7|TRBV18|.|.|13
CASSSLSSYEQYF
TGTGCCAGCTCATCCCTGAGCTCCTACGAGCAGTACTTC
>TRBJ1-1|TRBV9|.|.|15
CASSPQQGRNTEAFF
TGTGCCAGCAGCCCCCAGCAGGGGAGGAACACTGAAGCTTTCTTT
>TRBJ2-7|TRBV28|.|TRBD2|15
CASSILAGVPYEQYF
TGTGCCAGCAGCATCCTAGCGGGAGTACCCTACGAGCAGTACTTC
>TRBJ2-3|TRBV18|.|.|14
CASSPRARTDTQYF
TGTGCCAGCTCACCGCGGGCCCGCACAGATACGCAGTATTTT
>TRBJ2-2|TRBV11-2|once|TRBD1|17
CASSLKPGQGNTGELFF
TGTGCCAGCAGCTTAAAACCGGGACAGGGGAACACCGGGGAGCTGTTTTTT
>TRBJ2-7|TRBV4-2|.|.|13
CASSQATTYEQYF
TGTGCCAGCAGCCAAGCAACAACTTACGAGCAGTACTTC
>TRBJ2-3|TRBV10-3|.|TRBD2|16
CAISGTSGRALDTQYF
TGTGCCATCAGCGGGACTAGCGGGAGGGCCTTAGATACGCAGTATTTT
>TRBJ2-7|TRBV5-1|.|.|15
CASSLGGLFVYEQYF
TGCGCCAGCAGCTTGGGGGGACTCTTCGTGTACGAGCAGTACTTC